These T cell receptor beta chains were read from a single sample in a study of blood T cell repertoires in COVID-19. Measured with immunoSEQ multiplex PCR; TCRdb has only the in-frame clones, and not every one. The sample holds 150,000 to 200,000 clones, 70% to 80% seen once. The specimen was peripheral blood. The receptors were gathered from a woman aged 40 to 50 with COVID-19, enrolled during active disease. CDR3s include the opening cysteine and the closing phenylalanine or tryptophan. The D gene is left open where the match is weak. Size values are once, few and many counts, or a class for expanded clones, and some rows have none.

abundance: .
v_gene: TRBV7-9
j_gene: TRBJ2-3
d_gene: TRBD1
CDR3nt: TGTGCCAGCAGCCTAAGACGGACAGGGCATACGCAGTATTTT
CDR3aa: CASSLRRTGHTQYF

abundance: .
v_gene: TRBV5-1
j_gene: TRBJ1-2
d_gene: .
CDR3nt: TGCGCCAGCAGCTTGGATATCTATGGCTACACCTTC
CDR3aa: CASSLDIYGYTF

abundance: few
v_gene: TRBV12-3/TRBV12-4
j_gene: TRBJ2-7
d_gene: .
CDR3nt: TGTGCCAGCAGTTTAGTACTCTACGAGCAGTACTTC
CDR3aa: CASSLVLYEQYF

abundance: .
v_gene: TRBV6-1
j_gene: TRBJ2-2
d_gene: TRBD1
CDR3nt: TGTGCCAGCAGTGAACCGGACAGGGCGAACACCGGGGAGCTGTTTTTT
CDR3aa: CASSEPDRANTGELFF

abundance: .
v_gene: TRBV3-1/TRBV3-2
j_gene: TRBJ1-2
d_gene: .
CDR3nt: TGTGCCAGCAGCCAAGATTTCGACAGCTTTTATGGCTACACCTTC
CDR3aa: CASSQDFDSFYGYTF

abundance: .
v_gene: TRBV5-4
j_gene: TRBJ2-5
d_gene: .
CDR3nt: TGTGCCAGCAGCTTGTTTGGTAGTCGCGGGGAGACCCAGTACTTC
CDR3aa: CASSLFGSRGETQYF

abundance: few
v_gene: TRBV25-1
j_gene: TRBJ2-7
d_gene: .
CDR3nt: TGTGCCAGTGGACAGTCCTACGAGCAGTACTTC
CDR3aa: CASGQSYEQYF

abundance: .
v_gene: TRBV30
j_gene: TRBJ2-5
d_gene: TRBD2
CDR3nt: TGTGCCTGGAGTACTAGCGGGAGAGGGCCAGAGACCCAGTACTTC
CDR3aa: CAWSTSGRGPETQYF

abundance: .
v_gene: TRBV5-1
j_gene: TRBJ2-1
d_gene: .
CDR3nt: TGCGCCAGCAGCGTGACGGGACTGTACAATGAGCAGTTCTTC
CDR3aa: CASSVTGLYNEQFF

abundance: .
v_gene: TRBV29-1
j_gene: TRBJ1-2
d_gene: .
CDR3nt: TGCAGCGTTGAAGGATGGAGAGGCTACACCTTC
CDR3aa: CSVEGWRGYTF